This TCR beta chain came from a study of metastatic and nonmetastatic thyroid tumors. About the research overall: A comparison of repertoires was made across blood and tumor or nodule tissue from malignant and benign thyroid patients. Overall study results and limits: In both blood and tumor samples, TCR beta diversity was reported significantly higher for malignant than benign nodules.

Remarks on this clone: What it binds is not known.

The CDR3 spans 15 residues. Germline V gene data show CDR1 as SGHRS and CDR2 as YFSETQ. V was cut by 4 bases and J by 4 bases, with 17 bases left in between. MiXCR was used by TCRdb to re-call the PCR reads. This sample has approximately 16,000 clones, with about 33% found just once. Each patient went into thyroid surgery without having received any treatment. The sequence came from a male donor with papillary thyroid cancer or a benign thyroid nodule (not recorded which). Some clones in this sample may be carry-over from other donors' samples. The sample was tumor tissue. V usage is TRBV5-1 and J usage is TRBJ1-2; possibly TRBD1 for D (5 bases). The CDR3: CASSGRDGNFYGYTF. As DNA, the CDR3 is TGCGCCAGCAGCGGGAGGGACGGCAATTTCTATGGCTACACCTTC. Combining the CDR3 with reference TRBV5-1 and TRBJ1-2 gives the whole variable domain KAGVTQTPRYLIKTRGQQVTLSCSPISGHRSVSWYQQTPGQGLQFLFEYFSETQRNKGNFPGRFSGRQFSNSRSEMNVSTLELGDSALYLCASSGRDGNFYGYTFGSGTRLTVV.